This entry describes one TCR beta chain. Primers for the PCR totalled 60 Vbeta and 13 Jbeta. Clones were sequenced by immunoSEQ multiplex PCR, and TCRdb holds only the in-frame ones, with some missing. The sample totals tens of thousands of clones; its top ten clones hold less than 1.5%. CDR3 length equals 15 residues. Germline V gene lookup returns CDR1 SGHDN and CDR2 FVKESK. V lost 4 bases and J lost 0, with 11 bases in between. This sample is part of a study of cytomegalovirus exposure and HLA in healthy donors. The chain has TRBV14 and TRBJ2-3; D may be TRBD2 (5 bases). This receptor was obtained from a man in his thirties or forties in good health and CMV-seronegative. The sample consisted of PBMCs. CDR3 bases: TGTGCCAGCAGCCCCGGGGTAGCAAGCACAGATACGCAGTATTTT. Translating it yields CASSPGVASTDTQYF.